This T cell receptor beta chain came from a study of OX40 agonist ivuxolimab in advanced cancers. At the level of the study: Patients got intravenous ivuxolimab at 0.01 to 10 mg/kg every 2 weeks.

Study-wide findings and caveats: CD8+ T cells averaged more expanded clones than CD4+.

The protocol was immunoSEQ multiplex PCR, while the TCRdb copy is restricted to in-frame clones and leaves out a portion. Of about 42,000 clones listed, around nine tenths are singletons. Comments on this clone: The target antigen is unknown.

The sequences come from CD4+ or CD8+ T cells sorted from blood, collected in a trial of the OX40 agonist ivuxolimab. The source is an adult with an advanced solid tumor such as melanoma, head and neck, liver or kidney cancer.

CDR3 loop: CASSLGQIEAFF. The CDR3, as DNA: TGTGCCAGCAGCTTGGGACAGATTGAAGCTTTCTTT. V usage is TRBV7-9 and J usage is TRBJ1-1; 7 positions match TRBD1. The CDR3 covers 12 residues. V lost 3 bases, J lost 7 bases, and 2 bases stayed unmatched. Germline CDR1 and CDR2: SEHNR and FQNEAQ (reference sequence). Supplemented by reference TRBV7-9 and TRBJ1-1, the full variable domain reads DTGVSQNPRHKITKRGQNVTFRCDPISEHNRLYWYRQTLGQGPEFLTYFQNEAQLEKSRLLSDRFSAERPKGSFSTLEIQRTEQGDSAMYLCASSLGQIEAFFGQGTRLTVV.